A selection of T cell receptor beta chains follows, all from one sample in a study of shared clonotypes between healthy human individuals. Assay: immunoSEQ multiplex PCR; the TCRdb copy retains only in-frame clones and omits some. The sample contains about 2,100,000 clones, just over 90% of which appear only once. Sequenced material: naive CD8+ T cells from PBMCs. The receptors come from a man aged 18 to 30 in good health. Some clones in this sample may be carry-over from other donors' samples. Both conserved end residues are part of each CDR3. D genes are given only for firm matches.

V gene | D gene | CDR3 protein
TRBV28 | NA | CASSLEGSRTEAFF
TRBV30 | NA | CAWLLIGWDRSNYGYTF
TRBV4-3 | NA | CASSQDPGEATDTQYF
TRBV7-6 | NA | CASSLAVRGDTGELFF
TRBV28 | TRBD1 | CASSSSDRVWDIQYF
TRBV4-2 | NA | CASSQLEGDEQYF
TRBV5-4 | TRBD1 | CASSWTGDEQFF
TRBV5-6 | NA | CASSLEGNEQFF
TRBV27 | NA | CASQVSRGGDGYTF
TRBV28 | NA | CASSPRGGGYEQYF
TRBV29-1 | NA | CSGIVAGTIYEQYF
TRBV9 | NA | CASSAPGTVRENYGYTF
TRBV7-2 | TRBD2 | CASSFLTSGRNQVTDTQYF
TRBV5-4 | TRBD1 | CASSWDRGNTGELFF
TRBV18 | NA | CASSPPLAGEQYF
TRBV9 | NA | CASSVGREDTEAFF
TRBV5-6 | NA | CASSSRAGEQYF
TRBV6-1 | TRBD2 | CASSEWSSGQKTQYF
TRBV5-1 | TRBD1 | CASRQGQDGYTF
TRBV4-3 | TRBD2 | CASSQAPESSGRAYEQYF
TRBV27 | NA | CASSLSGGHLLYNEQFF
TRBV18 | NA | CASSPKTGLGFDEAFF
TRBV28 | NA | CASSSDGSNQPQHF
TRBV7-8 | NA | CASSLVSGYASNYGYTF
TRBV28 | TRBD2 | CASTPLRESYNEQFF
TRBV10-2 | NA | CAIGQMNTEAFF
TRBV7-9 | NA | CASRRADLETQYF
TRBV27 | NA | CASSSPLSSGNTEAFF
TRBV10-3 | TRBD2 | CATGLAGGPDNEQFF